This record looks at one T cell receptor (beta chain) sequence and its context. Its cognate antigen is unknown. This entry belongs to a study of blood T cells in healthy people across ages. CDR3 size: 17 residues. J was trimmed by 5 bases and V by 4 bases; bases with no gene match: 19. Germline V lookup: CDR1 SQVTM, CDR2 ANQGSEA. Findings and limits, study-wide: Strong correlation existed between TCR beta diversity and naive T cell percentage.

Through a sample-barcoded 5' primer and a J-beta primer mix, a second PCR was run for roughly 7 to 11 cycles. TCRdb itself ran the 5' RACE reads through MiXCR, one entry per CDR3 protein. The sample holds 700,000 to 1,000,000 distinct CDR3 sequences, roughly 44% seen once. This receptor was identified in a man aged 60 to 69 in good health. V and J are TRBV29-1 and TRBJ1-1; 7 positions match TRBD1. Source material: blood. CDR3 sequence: CSVGQGGVFGRGTEAFF. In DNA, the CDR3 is TGCAGCGTTGGACAGGGTGGGGTTTTTGGTCGAGGTACTGAAGCTTTCTTT.